The 10 T cell receptor beta chains reported below all come from one sample, sequenced in a study of T cell responses to AZD1222 COVID-19 vaccine. TCRdb's table, derived via immunoSEQ multiplex PCR, lists solely in-frame clones and lacks some. The repertoire holds over 60,000 clones, with about 80% as singletons. This sample comprised peripheral blood, obtained 28 days after the second AZD1222 dose. These receptors originate from an adult who received the AZD1222 COVID-19 vaccine.

CDR3 amino acids: CAWSGGYEKLFF. The CDR3, as DNA: TGTGCCTGGTCGGGGGGGTATGAAAAACTGTTTTTT. The V gene is TRBV30, the J gene TRBJ1-4; a possible D gene is TRBD1 (5 bases). The length of the CDR3 is 12 residues. Germline V gene sequence: CDR1 GTSNPN, CDR2 SVGIG (reference sequence). The ends were cut back, 5 bases at V and 6 bases at J, with 10 bases in the middle.

This chain links TRBV18 with TRBJ1-6, with TRBD1 matching 8 bases. Germline loops: CDR1 KGHSH, CDR2 LQKENI. With V trimmed by 3 bases and J by 6 bases, 4 bases remained unmatched. The length of the CDR3 is 15 residues. The CDR3 DNA reads TGTGCCAGCTCACCCCCAGGGGGCATTAATTCACCCCTCCACTTT. It is translated as CASSPPGGINSPLHF.

The chain couples TRBV9 to TRBJ2-3, with no clear D. Trimming removed 4 bases from V and 2 bases from J, with 17 bases in between. Germline values: CDR1 SGDLS, CDR2 YYNGEE. The CDR3 spans 16 residues. CDR3 sequence (DNA): TGTGCCAGCAGCCCGACCGAAGGTTCCTACACAGATACGCAGTATTTT. This encodes CASSPTEGSYTDTQYF.

This chain connects TRBV6-1 to TRBJ1-2, with D unclear. V dropped 0 bases and J dropped 8 bases, with 13 bases sitting between them. This CDR3 contains 14 residues. Per germline, CDR1 MNHNS and CDR2 SASEGT. CDR3 protein: CASSEASLLGGYTF. The CDR3 region has the DNA TGTGCCAGCAGTGAAGCAAGTTTGTTGGGGGGCTACACCTTC.

CDR3 sequence: CASSPTSGGDYEQYF. The CDR3 bases are TGTGCCAGCTCACCAACTTCCGGCGGGGACTACGAGCAGTACTTC. J is TRBJ2-7 and V is TRBV18; D is possibly TRBD2 (6 bases). V was shortened by 2 bases and J by 3 bases, with 14 bases between the two germline ends. From germline, CDR1 is KGHSH and CDR2 LQKENI. This CDR3 has 15 residues.

The CDR3 sequence is CASSLGRAGGSTGELFF. CDR3 coding DNA: TGTGCCAGCAGCTTAGGGCGGGCAGGGGGCAGCACCGGGGAGCTGTTTTTT. J is TRBJ2-2 and V is TRBV11-2; TRBD1 aligns across 8 bases. V shed 1 base, J shed 4 bases, and the junction held 8 bases outside the gene matches. Germline CDR1 SGHAT, CDR2 FQNNGV. This CDR3 comprises 17 residues.

This chain joins TRBV6-5 and TRBJ2-1, with D possibly matching TRBD1 (6 bases). Trimming cost V 11 bases and J 3 bases, with 17 bases left between them. The germline V gene encodes CDR1 MNHEY and CDR2 SVGAGI. The CDR3 runs to 14 residues. The CDR3 region has the DNA TGTGCCGGTGTCCGGGACAACGACTACAATGAGCAGTTCTTC. It encodes CAGVRDNDYNEQFF.

At least ten counts were recorded for this clone. V is TRBV6-5 and J is TRBJ1-2, with TRBD1 as a possible D gene (5 bases). This CDR3 spans 14 amino acids. Germline lookup yields CDR1 MNHEY and CDR2 SVGAGI. The germline V and J ends were trimmed by 4 bases and 4 bases, with 13 bases remaining between them. CDR3 sequence (DNA): TGTGCCAGCAGTTTGGAGGGACGGGCCTATGGCTACACCTTC. Its translation is CASSLEGRAYGYTF.

The chain links TRBV5-1 to TRBJ2-3; D may be TRBD1 (7 bases). Trimming removed 0 bases from V and 5 bases from J, with 22 bases in between. This CDR3 is built from 18 residues. The V gene's germline CDR1 is SGHRS and CDR2 YFSETQ. The CDR3 here is CASSLVVQGGEMGDTQYF. The CDR3 nucleotides are TGCGCCAGCAGCTTGGTGGTCCAGGGGGGAGAAATGGGAGATACGCAGTATTTT.

This clone is a singleton in its sample. J is TRBJ1-6 and V is TRBV5-5, with 8 nucleotides matching TRBD1. Germline CDR1 and CDR2: SGHKS and YYEKEE (reference sequence). With V trimmed by 0 bases and J by 1 base, 6 bases remained unmatched. There are 18 residues in the CDR3. CDR3 sequence reads: CASSLVWTGRSYNSPLHF. The CDR3 nucleotides read TGTGCCAGCAGCTTGGTGTGGACAGGGAGATCCTATAATTCACCCCTCCACTTT.